This T cell receptor beta chain was obtained from a study of blood T cell repertoires in COVID-19 (dated by TCRdb to the early 2020s). General notes on the study: The collaborator samples originated in the United States, Italy and Spain and spanned the acute and convalescent phases of COVID-19. The material from the prospective study consisted of cDNA or gDNA derived from T cells, B-cell-depleted T cells, or PBMCs. The dataset comprised deeply sampled blood TCRbeta repertoires from subjects exposed to, actively infected with, or recovered from COVID-19. A freely available public database, intended as a resource for researchers studying the immune response to SARS-CoV-2, is where the repertoires were released. Samples came from the ongoing ImmuneRACE study (first 160 participants) plus 1,254 subjects from 6 global collaborators. Nearly every sample came with metadata listing a de-identified subject ID, COVID-19 status, age in years and sex. HLA class I and class II types, where available, came from metadata supplied by the sample provider rather than from assay-based typing.

The collaborating institutions used their own protocols to collect whole blood in K2EDTA tubes. For TCRbeta analysis, collaborators shipped samples in one of three forms: frozen whole blood, isolated PBMCs, or DNA extracted from either of those sample types. The immunoSEQ Assay, a bias-controlled multiplex PCR, was used to amplify TCRbeta CDR3 regions from genomic DNA. As for the authors' bioinformatics: Nucleated cell counts per sample were estimated from amplification of reference gene primers within the assay. Sequence reads were collapsed and filtered to measure the absolute abundance of every unique TCRbeta CDR3 rearrangement. Productive Simpson clonality was computed per sample as the square root of Simpson's diversity index over productive rearrangements. Drawn from immuneACCESS, this table holds only the in-frame rearrangements with V and J called that TCRdb kept. Clones are partly lost; checked studies trace under half to an unresolved V gene and leave the rest unexplained. From that table come the V and J calls and clone size; the DNA was used to work out D and trimming. The sample table records over 45,000 clones; roughly 84% of these occur just once. In total, the top ten clones hold 5% to 7% of the sample.

Of note for this clone: Its antigen specificity is not known. The sample holds no much larger clone one base away, and base qualities are not on file.

The germline V gene provides CDR1 SGHRS and CDR2 YFSETQ. From the cysteine up to the phenylalanine, the CDR3 has a length of 15 residues. Just CDR3 DNA is preserved here, 45 bases in frame from base 1. Relative to germline, V is missing 0 bases and J is missing 2 bases, with 3 bases of the junction outside any gene match. Study-wide conclusions, independent of this receptor: The amount of clinical and demographic metadata varied by source and participant and was provided uncurated.

The receptor was isolated from a man aged 50 to 59 with active COVID-19. Sequenced: peripheral blood. The rearrangement combines TRBV5-1 with TRBJ2-7; 9 middle bases align to TRBD1. The base sequence is TGCGCCAGCAGCTTGGAGAGACAGGGGGCCTACGAGCAGTACTTC. This codes for CASSLERQGAYEQYF.